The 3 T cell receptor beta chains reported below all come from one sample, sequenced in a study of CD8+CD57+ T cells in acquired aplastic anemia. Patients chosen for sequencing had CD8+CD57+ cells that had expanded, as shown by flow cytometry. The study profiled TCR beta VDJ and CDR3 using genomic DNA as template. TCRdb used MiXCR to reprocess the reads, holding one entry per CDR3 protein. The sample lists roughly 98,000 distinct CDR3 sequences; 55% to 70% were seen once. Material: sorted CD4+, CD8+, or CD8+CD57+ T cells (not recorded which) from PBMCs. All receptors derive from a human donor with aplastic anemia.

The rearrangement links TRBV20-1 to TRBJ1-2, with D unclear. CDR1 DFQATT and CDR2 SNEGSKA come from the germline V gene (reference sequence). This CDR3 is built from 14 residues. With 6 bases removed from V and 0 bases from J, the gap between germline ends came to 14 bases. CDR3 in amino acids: CSARKAATNYGYTF. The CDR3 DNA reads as TGCAGTGCCCGGAAGGCAGCTACTAACTATGGCTACACCTTC.

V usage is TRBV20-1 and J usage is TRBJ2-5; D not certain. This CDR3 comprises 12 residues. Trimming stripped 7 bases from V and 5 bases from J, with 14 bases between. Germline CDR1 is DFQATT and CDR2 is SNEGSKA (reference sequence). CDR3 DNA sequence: TGCAGTGTTGGGGTGCGCCGGGAGACCCAGTACTTC. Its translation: CSVGVRRETQYF.

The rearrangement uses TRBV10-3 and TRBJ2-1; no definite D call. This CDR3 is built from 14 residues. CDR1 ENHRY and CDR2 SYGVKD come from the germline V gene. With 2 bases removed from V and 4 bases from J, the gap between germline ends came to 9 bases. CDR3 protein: CAISERVEYNEQFF. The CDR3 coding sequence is TGTGCCATCAGTGAGAGGGTTGAATACAATGAGCAGTTCTTC.